This T cell receptor beta chain is drawn from a study of early T cells in non-severe SARS-CoV-2 infection. The overall study: With bulk RNA from unsorted whole blood as input, sequencing yielded unpaired chains.

Separate cDNA molecules each had unique molecular identifiers attached to them. TCRdb re-derived calls from the 5' RACE reads in MiXCR, one entry per CDR3 protein. The sample has 90,000 to 120,000 distinct CDR3 sequences, 12% seen once. Germline CDR1 and CDR2: KGHDR and SFDVKD. Deletions cut 5 bases from V and 2 bases from J, with 13 bases between. The CDR3 has 15 amino acids. Sequencing used whole blood. The chain is built from TRBV24-1 and TRBJ2-3; perhaps TRBD2 as D (6 bases). This clonotype originated in an adult who was a healthcare worker with PCR-confirmed SARS-CoV-2 infection or an uninfected control (not recorded which). The CDR3, as DNA: TGTGCCACCAGTGGGACTACCGAACTCACAGATACGCAGTATTTT. Translating gives CATSGTTELTDTQYF.